One and the same sample provided the 26 T cell receptor beta chains below, sequenced in a study of regulatory T cells in long-lasting Graves disease. Library construction for TCR beta used iRepertoire HTBI primers and Arm-PCR of CDR3 regions. TCRdb recomputed calls from the multiplex PCR reads with MiXCR, one row per CDR3 protein. Among about 300,000 distinct CDR3 sequences listed, roughly a fifth were seen once. Time point: persistent/refractory GD, antithyroid drugs over 5 years with positive TRAb. The authors made the TCR library using RNA they extracted from PBMCs. The input for sequencing was peripheral blood mononuclear cells (PBMCs), taken when the disease was refractory, from a patient treated with antithyroid drugs. The receptors were sampled from a female donor with Graves disease.

V gene TRBV12-3 or TRBV12-4 combines with J gene TRBJ2-1, with TRBD1 as a possible D gene (6 bases). Trimming removed 7 bases from V and 0 bases from J, with 25 bases in between. The CDR3 contains 19 residues. The CDR3 protein is CASIPGGGGPGSSYNEQFF. DNA for the CDR3: TGTGCCAGCATCCCCGGAGGTGGGGGCCCTGGAAGCTCCTACAATGAGCAGTTCTTC.

This clonotype was observed a few times. The rearrangement links TRBV14 to TRBJ2-7; possibly TRBD1 or TRBD2 for D (5 bases each). Between the trimmed V and J ends, which lost 7 bases and 3 bases, there was a span of 19 bases. CDR3 length: 15 amino acids. CDR1 is SGHDN and CDR2 is FVKESK in the germline V gene. CDR3 amino acids: CASTPLRRGDYEQYF. CDR3 bases: TGTGCCAGCACCCCCCTAAGGCGAGGGGACTACGAGCAGTACTTC. The variable domain in full, completed from reference TRBV14 and TRBJ2-7, reads EAGVTQFPSHSVIEKGQTVTLRCDPISGHDNLYWYRRVMGKEIKFLLHFVKESKQDESGMPNNRFLAERTGGTYSTLKVQPAELEDSGVYFCASTPLRRGDYEQYFGPGTRLTVT.

This clonotype has a handful of counts. A much larger clone differs by one base, so this may be a read error. The V call is TRBV6-1, the J call TRBJ1-2; D is unclear. The CDR3 covers 12 residues. Germline CDR1 and CDR2: MNHNS and SASEGT. In DNA form, the CDR3 reads TGTGCCAGCAGTGGGCAAGCCTATGGCCACACCTTC. Its translation is CASSGQAYGHTF.

This chain links TRBV30 with TRBJ2-3, with D maybe TRBD2 (6 bases). The ends were cut back, 1 base at V and 3 bases at J, with 14 bases in the middle. The CDR3 consists of 15 residues. The germline V gene encodes CDR1 GTSNPN and CDR2 SVGIG (reference sequence). The CDR3 bases are TGTGCCTGGAGTGATTGGGGGGTTAGGACAGATACGCAGTATTTT. This translates into CAWSDWGVRTDTQYF.

This clonotype appeared many times. The V gene is TRBV27, the J gene TRBJ1-4; a possible D gene is TRBD1 (6 bases). Germline loops: CDR1 MNHEY, CDR2 SMNVEV (reference sequence). The CDR3 runs to 15 residues. Deletions cut 6 bases from V and 0 bases from J, with 11 bases between. CDR3 DNA: TGTGCCAGCAGGATCGCAGGGGCAACTAATGAAAAACTGTTTTTT. Translated, it gives CASRIAGATNEKLFF.

This clonotype was found a few times. One end of the junction fails to match germline, which may point to a read error. The CDR3 sequence is CASSLVRGQGETQYF. The CDR3, as DNA: TGTGCTAGCAGCTTAGTAAGAGGTCAGGGGGAGACCCAGTACTTC. The chain couples TRBV7-7 to TRBJ2-5; D may be TRBD1 (6 bases). The CDR3 totals 15 residues. The V gene's germline CDR1 is SSHAT and CDR2 FNYEAQ (reference sequence).

This clonotype has only a few counts. V usage is TRBV7-2 and J usage is TRBJ1-5; 11 bases agree with TRBD1. The CDR3 covers 16 residues. Unmatched junction bases numbered 9, after V lost 6 bases and J lost 5 bases. Germline loops: CDR1 SGHTA, CDR2 FQGNSA. The CDR3 sequence is CASRKGGDRGDQPQHF. In DNA form, the CDR3 reads TGTGCCAGCAGGAAAGGGGGGGACAGGGGGGATCAGCCCCAGCATTTT. The full variable domain, in which reference TRBV7-2 and TRBJ1-5 provide the parts outside the CDR3, is GAGVSQSPSNKVTEKGKDVELRCDPISGHTALYWYRQSLGQGLEFLIYFQGNSAPDKSGLPSDRFSAERTGGSVSTLTIQRTQQEDSAVYLCASRKGGDRGDQPQHFGDGTRLSIL.

This clonotype was seen many times. This chain links TRBV2 with TRBJ2-7, with 8 bases lining up with TRBD1. Germline CDR1 and CDR2: SNHLY and FYNNEI. The junction had 8 bases not matched to a gene; V was cut back by 5 bases and J by 5 bases. The CDR3 consists of 14 residues. The DNA of the CDR3 is TGTGCCAGCAGTTCAGCCAGGGGGCCCCACGAGCAGTACTTC. Its protein is CASSSARGPHEQYF.

The genes are TRBV7-9 and TRBJ1-4, with D perhaps matching TRBD1 (5 bases). This CDR3 spans 14 amino acids. Germline assignment: CDR1 SEHNR and CDR2 FQNEAQ (reference sequence). The V and J ends lost 3 bases and 5 bases respectively, with 10 bases between them. CDR3 nucleotides: TGTGCCAGCAGCTTGGGGCGGATAAATGAAAAACTGTTTTTT. It codes for CASSLGRINEKLFF.

Many counts were recorded for this clonotype. V usage is TRBV12-3 or TRBV12-4 and J usage is TRBJ1-1; D unresolved. The CDR3 totals 13 residues. Trimming shortened V by 6 bases and J by 3 bases, and 11 bases separated the two germline ends. The CDR3 region is CASSRFGDTEAFF. CDR3 sequence (DNA): TGTGCCAGCAGCAGGTTCGGGGACACTGAAGCTTTCTTT.

Of note for this clonotype: A read error is possible here, since a much larger clone lies one base away. The chain has TRBV10-1 and TRBJ2-5; D is possibly TRBD2 (6 bases). CDR3 length: 17 amino acids. In germline, CDR1 is WNHNN, CDR2 SYGVQD (reference sequence). CDR3 sequence: CASSEPSTRDIQETRYF. The CDR3 DNA reads TGCGCCAGCAGTGAACCCTCGACTAGAGATATTCAAGAGACCCGGTACTTC.

A few counts support this clonotype. The chain links TRBV11-2 to TRBJ1-1; D gene uncertain. Germline loops: CDR1 SGHAT, CDR2 FQNNGV. Trimming stripped 1 base from V and 6 bases from J, with 9 bases between. This CDR3 is built from 13 residues. CDR3 sequence reads: CASSLGAGSEAFF. CDR3 coding DNA: TGTGCCAGCAGCTTAGGGGCTGGGTCTGAAGCTTTCTTT.

As to this clonotype: The junction and the germline gene differ at one end; a read error may be behind it. The chain has TRBV19 and TRBJ2-5, with 10 bases matching TRBD1. The CDR3 covers 17 residues. From germline, CDR1 is LNHDA and CDR2 SQIVND (reference sequence). This CDR3 reads CVSSRNIGTGVVETQYF. The CDR3 DNA reads TGTGTCAGTAGCAGAAATATAGGGACAGGGGTCGTGGAGACCCAGTACTTC.

This clonotype was observed a few times. The chain links TRBV18 to TRBJ1-1; the D gene is possibly TRBD1 (5 bases). Germline V lookup: CDR1 KGHSH, CDR2 LQKENI. Deletions cut 8 bases from V and 0 bases from J, with 13 bases between. The CDR3 is 14 amino acids. The CDR3 is CASPLGGVNTEAFF. The CDR3 coding sequence is TGTGCCAGCCCACTGGGGGGGGTGAACACTGAAGCTTTCTTT.

Many counts were recorded for this clonotype. The chain recombines TRBV28 with TRBJ1-5, with 8 bases matching TRBD1. With 7 bases clipped from V and 7 bases from J, the junction kept 12 bases outside the gene matches. This CDR3 comprises 15 residues. CDR1 and CDR2 from the germline V gene are MDHEN and SYDVKM. For the CDR3, the DNA is TGTGCCAGCACCCCACCGGGACAGGCTGTGCAGCCCCAGCATTTT. It translates to CASTPPGQAVQPQHF.

The chain links TRBV12-3 or TRBV12-4 to TRBJ2-1; 8 bases align to TRBD1. J was trimmed by 12 bases and V by 6 bases; bases with no gene match: 13. The CDR3 runs to 14 residues. Here the CDR3 reads CASSLIRDRTAQFF. In DNA form, the CDR3 reads TGTGCCAGCAGCCTGATCAGGGACAGGACTGCGCAGTTCTTC.

This clonotype was recorded at least ten times. The chain has TRBV5-1 and TRBJ1-6; maybe TRBD1 (6 bases). The V end was cut by 0 bases, the J end by 10 bases, with 14 bases between. Germline V CDR1 and CDR2: SGHRS, YFSETQ. The CDR3 is made up of 15 amino acids. The CDR3 nucleotides are TGCGCCAGCAGCTTGGGATCAGGGGAGGAATCACCCCTCCACTTT. This gives the protein CASSLGSGEESPLHF.

There are a few counts of this clonotype. This chain links TRBV18 with TRBJ1-2; 7 bases agree with TRBD1. The CDR3 has 14 residues. The germline V gene encodes CDR1 KGHSH and CDR2 LQKENI. Germline trimming cut 4 bases from V and 4 bases from J; bases unmatched to any gene: 6. In DNA, the CDR3 is TGTGCCAGCTCACACTTCGGGACAGCCTATGGCTACACCTTC. This gives the protein CASSHFGTAYGYTF.

This chain joins TRBV24-1 and TRBJ2-2, with 9 bases lining up with TRBD1. Germline CDR1 and CDR2: KGHDR and SFDVKD. This CDR3 comprises 17 residues. V lost 4 bases, J lost 1 base, and 6 bases stayed unmatched. The CDR3, as DNA: TGTGCCACCAGTGACCCCGGGACAGGGTTGAACACCGGGGAGCTGTTTTTT. Its translation: CATSDPGTGLNTGELFF.

This clonotype showed up just once. This chain joins TRBV5-5 and TRBJ2-2; the D is unclear. The V and J ends lost 4 bases and 3 bases respectively, with 13 bases between them. Germline CDR1 reads SGHKS; CDR2 reads YYEKEE (reference sequence). CDR3 length: 15 amino acids. In DNA, the CDR3 is TGTGCCAGCAGCACACGGACGGATCACACCGGGGAGCTGTTTTTT. Translation gives CASSTRTDHTGELFF. Full variable domain (rest looked up from reference TRBV5-5 and TRBJ2-2): DAGVTQSPTHLIKTRGQQVTLRCSPISGHKSVSWYQQVLGQGPQFIFQYYEKEERGRGNFPDRFSARQFPNYSSELNVNALLLGDSALYLCASSTRTDHTGELFFGEGSRLTVL.

V gene TRBV6-1 combines with J gene TRBJ1-6; 7 nucleotides line up with TRBD1. Germline loops: CDR1 MNHNS, CDR2 SASEGT. With 7 bases clipped from V and 1 base from J, the junction kept 4 bases outside the gene matches. The CDR3 totals 15 residues. The CDR3 loop reads CASTRQGSYNSPLHF. The CDR3 bases are TGTGCCAGCACCCGACAGGGTTCCTATAATTCACCCCTCCACTTT.

This clonotype was found a few times. The rearrangement links TRBV27 to TRBJ1-6; a possible D gene is TRBD1 (6 bases). CDR1 and CDR2 (germline): MNHEY, SMNVEV (reference sequence). The CDR3 contains 14 residues. The germline V and J ends were trimmed by 6 bases and 7 bases, with 13 bases remaining between them. As DNA, the CDR3 is TGTGCCAGCAGGAACCGGGACAAAAATTCACCCCTCCACTTT. Protein: CASRNRDKNSPLHF.

In this sample, this clonotype turned up a few times. This chain uses TRBV20-1 with TRBJ2-5; D may be TRBD2 (7 bases). Deletions cut 4 bases from V and 1 base from J, with 13 bases between. The CDR3 spans 14 residues. The V gene's germline CDR1 is DFQATT and CDR2 SNEGSKA (reference sequence). CDR3 protein: CSANRGAAQETQYF. The CDR3 nucleotides are TGCAGTGCTAATCGGGGGGCCGCCCAAGAGACCCAGTACTTC.

V and J are TRBV5-4 and TRBJ2-7, with TRBD2 matching over 12 bases. CDR1 is SGHNT, CDR2 YYREEE, per germline (reference sequence). Trimming took 4 bases from V and 7 from J; bases not matched to a gene: 6. The CDR3 is 14 residues long. The DNA of the CDR3 is TGTGCCAGCAGCCCTGGACTAGCGGGAAGTGAGCAGTACTTC. Amino acid sequence: CASSPGLAGSEQYF.

V is TRBV4-3 and J is TRBJ1-6, with D unresolved. Trimming cost V 2 bases and J 10 bases, with 9 bases left between them. CDR1 and CDR2 (germline): LGHNA, YSLEER. The CDR3 is 13 residues long. CDR3 loop: CASSQLLWSPLHF. Here the CDR3 DNA reads TGCGCCAGCAGCCAACTACTGTGGTCACCCCTCCACTTT.

This chain connects TRBV2 to TRBJ2-3; no firm D call. The CDR3 covers 15 residues. Deletions cut 6 bases from V and 6 bases from J, with 19 bases between. CDR1 is SNHLY, CDR2 FYNNEI, per germline. CDR3 amino acids: CASSLVGWAADTQYF. For the CDR3, the DNA is TGTGCCAGCAGCTTAGTCGGGTGGGCAGCCGATACGCAGTATTTT.